A single sample gave rise to the 22 T cell receptor beta chains below, sequenced in a study of blood T cell repertoires in COVID-19 (TCRdb year 2020). Library method: the immunoSEQ multiplex PCR assay. TCRdb stores this immuneACCESS table with in-frame sequences only. Part of the clones is absent; in the studies checked, under half of the shortfall reflects unresolved V genes, and no reason is known for the rest. The sample records 150,000 to 200,000 clones, roughly 84% of which are singletons. Over 5% of the sample comes from the top ten. The sequencing sample was made of PBMCs or T cells enriched from blood (not recorded which). The source of these receptors is a man in his 70s who had been exposed to COVID-19.

This chain links TRBV27 with TRBJ2-6; 7 bases line up with TRBD2. J was trimmed by 2 bases and V by 2 bases; bases with no gene match: 12. Germline V gene sequence: CDR1 MNHEY, CDR2 SMNVEV (reference sequence). This CDR3 contains 19 residues. The CDR3 here is CASSLERGFTSTGANVLTF. The CDR3 coding sequence is TGTGCCAGCAGTTTAGAGCGGGGATTTACCAGTACTGGGGCCAACGTCCTGACTTTC.

The J gene is TRBJ2-2, the V gene TRBV11-2, with D tentatively TRBD2 (6 bases). Germline V gene sequence: CDR1 SGHAT, CDR2 FQNNGV. The CDR3 covers 15 residues. V was trimmed by 0 bases and J by 5 bases, leaving 10 bases between them. DNA of the CDR3: TGTGCCAGCAGCTTAGATCCCGGGGGTACCGGGGAGCTGTTTTTT. Residues: CASSLDPGGTGELFF.

The rearrangement joins TRBV19 to TRBJ1-3, with D hard to call. The V and J ends lost 2 bases and 0 bases respectively, with 5 bases between them. Germline lookup yields CDR1 LNHDA and CDR2 SQIVND (reference sequence). The CDR3 is 14 amino acids. Here the CDR3 reads CASSIRSSGNTIYF. The CDR3 nucleotides are TGTGCCAGTAGTATAAGGAGCTCTGGAAACACCATATATTTT.

V usage is TRBV6-2 or TRBV6-3 and J usage is TRBJ1-2; 9 bases agree with TRBD1. This CDR3 region has 16 residues. Germline V gives CDR1 MNHEY, CDR2 SVGEGT. V lost 4 bases, J lost 6 bases, and 12 bases stayed unmatched. CDR3 loop: CASSFRDRAVTDGYTF. As DNA, the CDR3 is TGTGCCAGCAGTTTCCGGGACAGGGCGGTAACCGATGGCTACACCTTC.

This clone was seen a single time. The chain carries TRBV6-4 and TRBJ1-1, with D possibly TRBD1 on 5 matching bases. Germline V gene sequence: CDR1 MRHNA, CDR2 SNTAGT. The germline V and J ends were trimmed by 4 bases and 4 bases, with 16 bases remaining between them. This CDR3 comprises 15 residues. CDR3 nucleotides: TGTGCCAGCAGTGTCATGGGGGGTTTAGGCACTGAAGCTTTCTTT. Amino acids: CASSVMGGLGTEAFF.

The rearrangement joins TRBV9 to TRBJ1-1, with D possibly TRBD1 on 5 matching bases. Germline lookup yields CDR1 SGDLS and CDR2 YYNGEE. Trimming cost V 1 base and J 5 bases, with 12 bases left between them. The CDR3 is 14 amino acids. The CDR3 loop reads CASSVKGLETEAFF. Here the CDR3 DNA reads TGTGCCAGCAGCGTAAAGGGGCTGGAAACTGAAGCTTTCTTT.

The gene calls are TRBV6-2 or TRBV6-3 and TRBJ2-5; no clear D gene. The V gene lost 4 bases and the J gene lost 4 bases, with 10 bases spanning the gap. In germline, CDR1 is MNHEY, CDR2 SVGEGT. This CDR3 has 13 residues. The CDR3 sequence is CASSLTNPETQYF. In DNA, the CDR3 is TGTGCCAGCAGTTTGACAAACCCAGAGACCCAGTACTTC.

This clone was seen just once. The chain links TRBV5-6 to TRBJ1-2; the match to TRBD1 covers 8 bases. The CDR3 totals 14 residues. V trimming: 5 bases; J trimming: 6 bases; junction bases outside the gene matches: 9. Germline V CDR1 and CDR2: SGHDT, YYEEEE. In DNA, the CDR3 is TGTGCCAGCAGTTTAGATTCAGGGGGCCATGGCTACACCTTC. This sequence encodes CASSLDSGGHGYTF. The full variable domain, completed using reference TRBV5-6 and TRBJ1-2, is DAGVTQSPTHLIKTRGQQVTLRCSPKSGHDTVSWYQQALGQGPQFIFQYYEEEERQRGNFPDRFSGHQFPNYSSELNVNALLLGDSALYLCASSLDSGGHGYTFGSGTRLTVV.

The table lists this clone with a count of one. This chain links TRBV10-2 with TRBJ1-2; tentative D call: TRBD1 (6 bases). The CDR3 is made up of 16 amino acids. Germline V lookup: CDR1 WSHSY, CDR2 SAAADI. The ends were cut back, 6 bases at V and 4 bases at J, with 21 bases in the middle. The CDR3 sequence: CASSGTEGGGSYGYTF. The CDR3 nucleotides read TGCGCCAGCAGCGGTACCGAAGGGGGGGGGTCCTATGGCTACACCTTC.

The chain recombines TRBV27 with TRBJ2-7, with TRBD1 identical over 9 bases. The CDR3 spans 15 residues. Germline V gives CDR1 MNHEY, CDR2 SMNVEV (reference sequence). V dropped 5 bases and J dropped 3; count of bases not matched to a gene: 8. Written as DNA, the CDR3 is TGTGCCAGCAGTCCTACAGGGGGCGAAGACTACGAGCAGTACTTC. Its translation: CASSPTGGEDYEQYF.

The chain recombines TRBV7-9 with TRBJ1-2, with 7 bases that match TRBD1. CDR1 and CDR2 from the germline V gene are SEHNR and FQNEAQ (reference sequence). There are 13 residues in the CDR3. V dropped 5 bases and J dropped 3; count of bases not matched to a gene: 3. The CDR3: CASSEGQYYGYTF. CDR3 DNA: TGTGCCAGCAGCGAGGGACAGTACTATGGCTACACCTTC.

The V gene is TRBV7-3, the J gene TRBJ2-1, with 7 nucleotides matching TRBD2. The germline CDR1 and CDR2 sequences are SGHTA and FQGTGA. The CDR3 covers 13 residues. Unmatched junction bases numbered 1, after V lost 5 bases and J lost 3 bases. The chain's CDR3 is CASSGGDYNEQFF. CDR3 DNA sequence: TGTGCCAGCAGCGGGGGGGACTACAATGAGCAGTTCTTC.

The rearrangement uses TRBV7-9 and TRBJ2-2; D is ambiguous. The V end was cut by 5 bases, the J end by 2 bases, with 12 bases between. The CDR3 spans 15 residues. In germline, CDR1 is SEHNR, CDR2 FQNEAQ (reference sequence). This chain's CDR3 is CASSTQRQNTGELFF. The CDR3 DNA reads as TGTGCCAGCAGCACTCAAAGACAAAACACCGGGGAGCTGTTTTTT.

J is TRBJ1-5 and V is TRBV28; a weak D match, TRBD1 (5 bases). Trimming shortened V by 7 bases and J by 4 bases, and 20 bases separated the two germline ends. This CDR3 is built from 16 residues. Germline V gene sequence: CDR1 MDHEN, CDR2 SYDVKM. The DNA for the CDR3 is TGTGCCAGCACGACGGGGGGAAGGGGCTTTAATCAGCCCCAGCATTTT. It encodes CASTTGGRGFNQPQHF.

The chain combines TRBV4-2 with TRBJ1-1, with TRBD1 as a possible D gene (5 bases). The V gene lost 0 bases and the J gene lost 2 bases, with 10 bases spanning the gap. The CDR3 consists of 15 residues. The V gene's germline CDR1 is LGHNA and CDR2 YNFKEQ. CDR3 nucleotides: TGTGCCAGCAGCCAAGAAGGGGCGGTTAACACTGAAGCTTTCTTT. It is translated as CASSQEGAVNTEAFF.

This rearrangement joins TRBV7-9 to TRBJ2-3; 7 bases line up with TRBD2. Trimming at V came to 3 bases and at J to 4 bases, leaving 4 bases not matched to a gene. CDR3 length equals 14 residues. Looked up from germline, CDR1 is SEHNR and CDR2 is FQNEAQ (reference sequence). The CDR3 DNA is TGTGCCAGCAGCTTTTCCACTAGCGCAGATACGCAGTATTTT. Translation: CASSFSTSADTQYF. The full variable domain, with the rest looked up from reference TRBV7-9 and TRBJ2-3, is DTGVSQNPRHKITKRGQNVTFRCDPISEHNRLYWYRQTLGQGPEFLTYFQNEAQLEKSRLLSDRFSAERPKGSFSTLEIQRTEQGDSAMYLCASSFSTSADTQYFGPGTRLTVL.

The chain recombines TRBV24-1 with TRBJ1-2, with a tentative D call TRBD1 (5 bases). The CDR3 spans 11 residues. Trimming pared 10 bases from V and 7 bases from J, leaving 12 bases between. Germline V gene sequence: CDR1 KGHDR, CDR2 SFDVKD. The CDR3 reads CATEGEGGYTF. CDR3 DNA sequence: TGTGCCACGGAAGGGGAGGGTGGCTACACCTTC.

The chain has TRBV7-2 and TRBJ1-4; unclear D gene. Trimming left V 5 bases short and J 8 bases short, with 18 bases between. The germline gives CDR1 SGHTA, CDR2 FQGNSA. The CDR3 is 15 residues long. CDR3 coding DNA: TGTGCCAGCAGCCCACGGGAGGGAGTGAGGGAAAAACTGTTTTTT. It translates to CASSPREGVREKLFF. Full variable domain (rest looked up from reference TRBV7-2 and TRBJ1-4): GAGVSQSPSNKVTEKGKDVELRCDPISGHTALYWYRQSLGQGLEFLIYFQGNSAPDKSGLPSDRFSAERTGGSVSTLTIQRTQQEDSAVYLCASSPREGVREKLFFGSGTQLSVL.

V usage is TRBV9 and J usage is TRBJ2-3; 7 bases line up with TRBD2. V gave up 3 bases and J gave up 0 bases; unmatched junction bases: 10. The germline V gene encodes CDR1 SGDLS and CDR2 YYNGEE. The CDR3 has 17 residues. CDR3: CASSEPEREPSTDTQYF. Here the CDR3 DNA reads TGTGCCAGCAGCGAACCCGAGCGGGAACCTAGCACAGATACGCAGTATTTT.

The chain employs TRBV18 and TRBJ1-1; D unresolved. V dropped 0 bases and J dropped 1 base, with 12 bases sitting between them. Per the germline V gene, CDR1 is KGHSH and CDR2 is LQKENI. The CDR3 is made up of 16 amino acids. This CDR3 is CASSPPLLPPNTEAFF. As DNA, the CDR3 is TGTGCCAGCTCACCACCGTTACTTCCACCGAACACTGAAGCTTTCTTT.

The J gene is TRBJ1-1, the V gene TRBV5-6; 7 positions match TRBD1. Germline lookup yields CDR1 SGHDT and CDR2 YYEEEE. CDR3 size: 14 residues. V was clipped by 3 bases and J by 4 bases; unmatched bases: 6. CDR3 in amino acids: CASSWWTGSTEAFF. The CDR3 DNA follows: TGTGCCAGCAGCTGGTGGACAGGAAGCACTGAAGCTTTCTTT.

This clone was picked up one time. The chain uses TRBV12-3 or TRBV12-4 and TRBJ1-4; 8 bases map to TRBD1. Unmatched junction bases numbered 6, after V lost 5 bases and J lost 10 bases. The length of the CDR3 is 13 residues. The CDR3 DNA follows: TGTGCCAGCAGTCCGGACAGGGAGGCAAAACTGTTTTTT. Its translation is CASSPDREAKLFF.